Each of the 15 T cell receptor beta chains below was sequenced from the same sample in a study of cytomegalovirus exposure and HLA in healthy donors. Primers: 60 Vbeta forward and 13 Jbeta reverse. Produced via immunoSEQ multiplex PCR; TCRdb's table is partial and in-frame only. In the table there are around 120,000 clones, roughly 83% of which are singletons. Sequences were obtained from PBMCs. The origin of the receptors is a girl aged 2 to 10 in good health and CMV-seronegative.

The genes are TRBV5-4 and TRBJ2-1, with TRBD1 matching over 7 bases. This CDR3 region has 15 residues. Germline V lookup: CDR1 SGHNT, CDR2 YYREEE (reference sequence). The ends lost 3 bases at V and 6 bases at J; junction bases unmatched: 9. CDR3 amino acids: CASSSPGQSVNEQFF. The CDR3 DNA follows: TGTGCCAGCAGCTCACCGGGACAGAGTGTCAATGAGCAGTTCTTC.

Regarding this clone: Other nucleotide sequences from this sample produce the same CDR3. The genes are TRBV9 and TRBJ1-1, with D perhaps TRBD1 (6 bases). The length of the CDR3 is 13 residues. V was shortened by 3 bases and J by 1 base, with 7 bases between the two germline ends. In germline, CDR1 is SGDLS, CDR2 YYNGEE. For the CDR3, the DNA is TGTGCCAGCAGCGCGACAGGGAACACTGAAGCTTTCTTT. Encoded protein: CASSATGNTEAFF.

The chain has TRBV2 and TRBJ2-5; 9 positions agree with TRBD1. CDR3 size: 14 residues. V lost 6 bases and J lost 2; bases outside the gene matches: 4. Germline lookup yields CDR1 SNHLY and CDR2 FYNNEI. The CDR3 loop is CASRDRGAQETQYF. The CDR3 region has the DNA TGTGCCAGCAGAGACAGGGGGGCTCAAGAGACCCAGTACTTC.

The chain is built from TRBV10-3 and TRBJ1-2; D is perhaps TRBD1 (6 bases). There are 14 residues in the CDR3. V shed 2 bases and J shed 4 bases, with 11 bases lying between them. Per germline, CDR1 ENHRY and CDR2 SYGVKD. CDR3 DNA: TGTGCCATCAGTGAGGGACAGACATCCTATGGCTACACCTTC. Protein: CAISEGQTSYGYTF.

This clone was detected a few times. The rearrangement links TRBV25-1 to TRBJ1-2; 9 positions match TRBD1. V dropped 4 bases and J dropped 8; count of bases not matched to a gene: 14. Germline CDR1 and CDR2: MGHDK and SYGVNS. This CDR3 region has 16 residues. CDR3 sequence (DNA): TGTGCCAGCAGTGCCTCTGAGGCACAGGGGGCGCGGGGCTACACCTTC. It specifies CASSASEAQGARGYTF.

In its sample, this clone was seen a few times. The chain uses TRBV15 and TRBJ2-3; weak D call: TRBD1 (5 bases). The V end lost 8 bases, the J end lost 2 bases, and 8 bases lay between the germline ends. Germline CDR1 reads LNHNV; CDR2 reads YYDKDF (reference sequence). The CDR3 is 12 residues long. The CDR3 DNA is TGTGCCACCGGGGCCTACACAGATACGCAGTATTTT. Translation: CATGAYTDTQYF.

The rearrangement uses TRBV18 and TRBJ2-3; 8 bases map to TRBD1. This CDR3 has 14 amino acids. J gave up 2 bases and V 8 bases, and 6 bases lay outside the gene matches. Per germline, CDR1 KGHSH and CDR2 LQKENI. The CDR3 sequence: CASADRVTTDTQYF. The CDR3 DNA reads as TGTGCCAGCGCGGACAGGGTTACCACAGATACGCAGTATTTT.

The chain carries TRBV30 and TRBJ2-7; D is possibly TRBD1 (6 bases). Germline CDR1 is GTSNPN and CDR2 is SVGIG (reference sequence). Between the trimmed V and J ends, which lost 1 base and 3 bases, there was a span of 22 bases. This CDR3 comprises 17 residues. The DNA of the CDR3 is TGTGCCTGGAGTGCGTTACGGCAGGGGATCGGCTACTACGAGCAGTACTTC. Protein sequence: CAWSALRQGIGYYEQYF.

The V call is TRBV10-1, the J call TRBJ2-2; 7 bases line up with TRBD1. Germline trimming cut 4 bases from V and 2 bases from J; bases unmatched to any gene: 4. CDR1 WNHNN and CDR2 SYGVQD come from the germline V gene (reference sequence). CDR3 length: 15 amino acids. CDR3 in DNA: TGCGCCAGCAGTGCCGGGACAGCCAACACCGGGGAGCTGTTTTTT. Translated: CASSAGTANTGELFF.

The chain's CDR3 is CASSYSRIAGVEEQYF. The CDR3 nucleotides are TGTGCCAGCAGTTACTCGAGAATAGCGGGAGTTGAAGAGCAGTACTTC. The V and J genes are TRBV6-5 and TRBJ2-7, with 9 positions matching TRBD2. The length of the CDR3 is 16 residues. CDR1 is MNHEY and CDR2 is SVGAGI in the germline V gene. V was clipped by 0 bases and J by 7 bases; unmatched bases: 10.

The rearrangement links TRBV11-2 to TRBJ2-7, with D perhaps matching TRBD1 (5 bases). The V end was cut by 3 bases, the J end by 7 bases, with 16 bases between. The CDR3 is 14 amino acids. The germline V gene encodes CDR1 SGHAT and CDR2 FQNNGV. The CDR3 nucleotides are TGTGCCAGCAGCTTTCTTCTAGACAGTCTAGAGCAGTACTTC. Its protein product is CASSFLLDSLEQYF.

This sequence joins TRBV13 and TRBJ2-7, with TRBD2 identical over 7 bases. Germline V lookup: CDR1 PRHDT, CDR2 FYEKMQ (reference sequence). CDR3 size: 14 residues. The V segment lost 5 bases and the J segment 5 bases; nucleotides outside the gene matches: 9. The DNA of the CDR3 is TGTGCCAGCAGCCCCCTAGGGAGGGCCGACGAGCAGTACTTC. It translates to CASSPLGRADEQYF.

The chain is built from TRBV27 and TRBJ2-7, with TRBD2 matching 10 bases. Trimming removed 3 bases from V and 5 bases from J; junction bases left unmatched: 4. Germline lookup yields CDR1 MNHEY and CDR2 SMNVEV (reference sequence). This CDR3 has 14 residues. CDR3 region: CASSFSGRFHEQYF. The CDR3 nucleotides read TGTGCCAGCAGTTTTAGCGGGAGGTTCCACGAGCAGTACTTC.

The chain employs TRBV6-5 and TRBJ2-7, with D possibly matching TRBD2 (6 bases). Germline V gene lookup returns CDR1 MNHEY and CDR2 SVGAGI. V was clipped by 5 bases and J by 3 bases, with 11 bases between them. This CDR3 region has 13 residues. CDR3 sequence reads: CASSATSNYEQYF. The CDR3 coding sequence is TGTGCCAGCAGTGCCACTAGCAACTACGAGCAGTACTTC.

The rearrangement joins TRBV7-9 to TRBJ2-7; a possible D gene is TRBD2 (5 bases). The CDR3 loop spans 12 amino acids. V dropped 6 bases and J dropped 5 bases, with 11 bases sitting between them. CDR1 and CDR2 (germline): SEHNR, FQNEAQ (reference sequence). The CDR3 is CASSSYGDEQYF. The CDR3 DNA reads TGTGCCAGCAGTTCATACGGGGACGAGCAGTACTTC.